These 10 T cell receptor beta chains were all obtained from the same sample, sequenced in a study of blood T cells in healthy people across ages. The second PCR ran about 6 to 12 cycles with a sample-barcoded 5' primer and J-beta primers. MiXCR, run by TCRdb on the 5' RACE reads, gives a single entry per CDR3 protein. The repertoire holds roughly 500,000 distinct CDR3 sequences, with approximately 27% as singletons. Sequenced sample: blood. The origin of the receptors is a woman in her 70s in good health.

The rearrangement uses TRBV21-1 and TRBJ2-7. TRBV21-1 is shown as a pseudogene. The CDR3 runs to 14 residues. The CDR3 reads CASSKGGQPYEQYF. The DNA of the CDR3 is TGTGCCAGCAGCAAAGGAGGACAGCCCTACGAGCAGTACTTC.

The V gene is TRBV12-3 or TRBV12-4, the J gene TRBJ2-5, with D perhaps TRBD1 (6 bases). The V end lost 2 bases, the J end lost 5 bases, and 12 bases lay between the germline ends. CDR3 size: 14 residues. The CDR3 spells CASSLNRDGETQYF. The CDR3 coding sequence is TGTGCCAGCAGTTTAAACAGGGACGGGGAGACCCAGTACTTC.

This clonotype appeared a few times. V and J are TRBV20-1 and TRBJ2-5; D perhaps matches TRBD1 (5 bases). The J call may be incorrect, as the DNA end agrees better with TRBJ2-1. CDR1 and CDR2 (germline): DFQATT, SNEGSKA (reference sequence). The CDR3 extends over 14 amino acids. CDR3: CSASFKTDGKEQFF. In nucleotides, the CDR3 is TGCAGTGCTAGTTTCAAGACAGACGGCAAAGAGCAGTTCTTC.

In this sample, this clonotype turned up a few times. J is TRBJ1-5 and V is TRBV7-9; weak D call: TRBD1 (5 bases). CDR1 and CDR2 (germline): SEHNR, FQNEAQ (reference sequence). The CDR3 is made up of 17 amino acids. Trimming took off 1 base at V and 3 bases at J, with 16 bases between the two ends. CDR3 amino acids: CASSLGVGGEDNQPQHF. The DNA for the CDR3 is TGTGCCAGCAGCTTAGGAGTCGGGGGAGAGGACAATCAGCCCCAGCATTTT.

Only a few counts were recorded for this clonotype. The chain is built from TRBV7-2 and TRBJ2-7; 9 bases agree with TRBD2. Germline CDR1 reads SGHTA; CDR2 reads FQGNSA. V dropped 4 bases and J dropped 4; count of bases not matched to a gene: 8. The CDR3 length is 15 residues. The DNA for the CDR3 is TGTGCCAGCAGCTCTAGAGCGGGACTAGCATACGAGCAGTACTTC. Protein sequence: CASSSRAGLAYEQYF. Full variable domain (remainder filled in from reference TRBV7-2 and TRBJ2-7): GAGVSQSPSNKVTEKGKDVELRCDPISGHTALYWYRQSLGQGLEFLIYFQGNSAPDKSGLPSDRFSAERTGGSVSTLTIQRTQQEDSAVYLCASSSRAGLAYEQYFGPGTRLTVT.

This clonotype turned up a few times. The rearrangement links TRBV9 to TRBJ2-3; D ambiguous. CDR1 is SGDLS, CDR2 YYNGEE, per germline. This CDR3 has 15 amino acids. The V gene lost 4 bases and the J gene lost 6 bases, with 18 bases spanning the gap. For the CDR3, the DNA is TGTGCCAGCAGCTCAGTAGGGCCCAGTTCGGATACGCAGTATTTT. It translates to CASSSVGPSSDTQYF.

The chain uses TRBV5-1 and TRBJ2-1; TRBD2 matches 9 bases. The germline V gene has CDR1 SGHRS and CDR2 YFSETQ. The CDR3 is 17 amino acids. Trimming at V came to 4 bases and at J to 5 bases, leaving 13 bases not matched to a gene. CDR3 DNA: TGCGCCAGCAGCGCCGGAAAGACTAGCGGCTACAACAATGAGCAGTTCTTC. It yields the protein CASSAGKTSGYNNEQFF.

This chain uses TRBV12-3 or TRBV12-4 with TRBJ1-5; D possibly corresponds to TRBD1 (6 bases). The CDR3 has 15 amino acids. Deletions cut 2 bases from V and 1 base from J, with 9 bases between. CDR3 coding DNA: TGTGCCAGCAGTTTATCAAGGGGGAGCAATCAGCCCCAGCATTTT. Its protein product is CASSLSRGSNQPQHF.

The table lists this clonotype with a few counts. The chain uses TRBV4-2 and TRBJ1-3; no clear D gene. Trimming left V 1 base short and J 0 bases short, with 16 bases between. CDR1 is LGHNA, CDR2 YNFKEQ, per germline. This CDR3 contains 18 residues. The CDR3 sequence: CASSQALAVSYSGNTIYF. The CDR3 DNA reads as TGTGCCAGCAGCCAAGCCCTAGCGGTCAGCTACTCTGGAAACACCATATATTTT.

Worth noting for this clonotype: A junction end diverges from the germline sequence, so it may reflect a read error. V usage is TRBV7-2 and J usage is TRBJ2-5, with D uncertain. Germline CDR1 SGHTA, CDR2 FQGNSA. The CDR3 is made up of 12 amino acids. CDR3 in amino acids: CASSASTSFRVF. The CDR3 region has the DNA TGTGCCAGCAGCGCCTCTACTTCCTTTAGAGTCTTC.